This T cell receptor (beta chain) was sequenced in a study of CD8+ T cells in alopecia areata. Study details: Each day, treated patients took oral tofacitinib twice, at 5 to 10 mg per dose. Severity scores in treated patients reflected the percentage of scalp affected.

CDR3 size: 13 residues. V was cut by 6 bases and J by 3 bases, with 11 bases left in between. The germline CDR1 and CDR2 sequences are PRHDT and FYEKMQ (reference sequence). Comments on this clone: Its antigen is not known.

Study results and caveats: Lesional scalp, especially alopecia totalis/universalis, showed higher clonality than normal scalp.

RNA was extracted and reverse transcribed into cDNA as the sequencing template. The assay was immunoSEQ multiplex PCR, and TCRdb's table has in-frame clones only and misses some. The repertoire has about 100,000 clones, about three fifths of them found once; the top ten carry roughly 15%. The treatment: oral pan-JAK inhibitor, 5-10 mg twice daily. Sorting from PBMCs produced CD4+ and CD8+ T cells. Source: CD8+ T cells sorted from blood, taken at roughly week 58, from a patient treated with tofacitinib. This TCR was sampled from a human donor with alopecia areata. The chain uses TRBV13 and TRBJ1-2; TRBD1 is a possible D gene (5 bases). The CDR3, as DNA: TGTGCCAGCAGTTCCCAGGGATACTATGGCTACACCTTC. Residues: CASSSQGYYGYTF.